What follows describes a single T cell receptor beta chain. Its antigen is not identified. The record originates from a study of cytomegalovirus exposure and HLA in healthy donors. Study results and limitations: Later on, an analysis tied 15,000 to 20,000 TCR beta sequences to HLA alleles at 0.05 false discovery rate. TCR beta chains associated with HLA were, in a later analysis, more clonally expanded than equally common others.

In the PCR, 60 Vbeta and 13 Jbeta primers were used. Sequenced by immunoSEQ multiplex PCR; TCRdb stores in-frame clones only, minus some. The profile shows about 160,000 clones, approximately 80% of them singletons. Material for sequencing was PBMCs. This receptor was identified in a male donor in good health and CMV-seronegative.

The CDR3 spells CAWRGTRADSRDEQYF. CDR3 bases: TGTGCCTGGCGTGGAACAAGGGCGGACAGTCGGGACGAGCAGTACTTC. This chain connects TRBV30 to TRBJ2-7; TRBD1 might be the D (6 bases). CDR3 length: 16 residues. Trimming pared 5 bases from V and 5 bases from J, leaving 25 bases between. Germline CDR1 and CDR2: GTSNPN and SVGIG (reference sequence).